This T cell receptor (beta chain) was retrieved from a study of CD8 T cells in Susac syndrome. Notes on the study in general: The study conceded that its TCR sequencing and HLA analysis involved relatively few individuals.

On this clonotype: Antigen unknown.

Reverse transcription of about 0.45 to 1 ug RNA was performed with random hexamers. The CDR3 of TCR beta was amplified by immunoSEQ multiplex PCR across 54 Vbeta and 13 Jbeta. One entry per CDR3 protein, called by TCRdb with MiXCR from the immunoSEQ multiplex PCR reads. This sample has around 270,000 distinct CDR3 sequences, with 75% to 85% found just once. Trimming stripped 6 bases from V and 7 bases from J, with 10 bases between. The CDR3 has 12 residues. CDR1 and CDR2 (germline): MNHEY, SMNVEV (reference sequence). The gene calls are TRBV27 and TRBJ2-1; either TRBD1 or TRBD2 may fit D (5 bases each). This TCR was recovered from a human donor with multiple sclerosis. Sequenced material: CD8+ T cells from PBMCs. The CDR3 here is CASRRGVNEQFF. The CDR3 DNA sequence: TGTGCCAGCAGGAGGGGCGTTAATGAGCAGTTCTTC.